Described below is a single TCR beta chain sequence and its context. The same CDR3 is also encoded by other DNA sequences in this sample. The data were obtained in a study of Tregs in tolerant kidney transplant recipients. Trimming took 2 bases from V and 11 from J, leaving 12 bases between them. Germline V gene sequence: CDR1 SEHNR, CDR2 FQNEAQ (reference sequence). This CDR3 comprises 13 residues. Only in-frame clones appear in the TCRdb table, and some are missing; sequencing was by immunoSEQ multiplex PCR. The sample has approximately 260,000 clones, around 82% seen once; the top ten hold about 0.58%.

The sample comprised CD4+ T cells from blood. The sequence derives from a human donor in good health. The chain couples TRBV7-9 to TRBJ1-4; D is uncertain. For the CDR3, the DNA is TGTGCCAGCAGCTTACCCCACATTGACAAACTGTTTTTT. This gives the protein CASSLPHIDKLFF.